This TCR beta chain is from a study of T cell responses to AZD1222 COVID-19 vaccine (TCRdb year 2021). Describing the broader study: TCR sequencing was performed for some 250 trial participants, of whom roughly 200 were given two doses of AZD1222 and around 25 were given two doses of MenACWY control vaccine. Trial participants were enrolled by age into subgroups of 18-55, 56-69 and 70-plus years, and roughly 150, 30 and 60 TCR-sequenced participants, respectively, were included in these subgroups.

Counted from cysteine to phenylalanine, this CDR3 has 14 amino acids. The entry retains the CDR3 DNA only, 42 bases that are in frame from base 1. CDR1 and CDR2, looked up from the germline V gene (reference sequence), are MNHEY and SMNVEV. Deletion took 4 bases off V and 5 bases off J, with a span of 12 bases between the germline ends. As regards this clone: Its antigen is still unknown. No base quality values were provided; no much bigger clone lies one nucleotide off.

Explained via the paper, the time point label denotes: about 28 days (+/-7) after the second vaccine dose. AZD1222 recipients whose second dose came at about 4 weeks and those whose second dose came at about 12 weeks were combined into one group, since spike-specific TCR depth and breadth did not differ between the two schedules. Samples from vaccinated people were obtained from the UK trials COV001 and COV002, which included a single-blind randomized controlled phase 2/3 trial of AZD1222 (ChAdOx1 nCoV-19) in healthy adults. For TCRbeta chain sequencing, PBMC samples from trial participants were taken at day 0 and at day 28 after the second dose. The CDR3 regions of human TCRbeta chains were subjected to immunosequencing. The authors' analysis ran thus. TCRs in the repertoires were compared against a reference library of SARS-CoV-2-specific TCRs that had been generated with the MIRA antigen-specificity platform. Breadth was defined as the fraction of unique TCRs that were SARS-CoV-2-associated. Depth was defined as the fraction of total T cells that were SARS-CoV-2-associated. Using the MIRA data, every spike-specific TCR was mapped to the spike region that the TCR reacted to and assigned to either a CD4 or a CD8 class. Log10-transformed breadth and depth values were compared by one-way ANOVA with Sidak's multiple comparisons tests. This is the immuneACCESS table as TCRdb keeps it, with only in-frame sequences that have V and J called. A part of the clones is gone; compared with another copy, unresolved V genes explain less than half, and the rest is unexplained. V and J calls and clone size follow that table, whereas D and trimming were derived from the DNA. Counted in this sample were some 150,000 clones; about 92% of them appeared once. In total, the top ten clones hold 3.6% of the sample.

General conclusions and limits of the study: Conclusions about previously exposed vaccinees were limited because only a handful of AZD1222 recipients were SARS-CoV-2 seropositive at baseline. The 56-69-year group was small, and its depth increase did not reach significance, likely because of low power. The vaccine-associated CD4 TCRs covered the entire spike protein, and the dominant responses fell in regions 160-218 and 743-854. Epitopes outside the regions mutated in the B.1.351 and B.1.1.7 variants were reportedly recognized by nearly half of the unique spike-specific TCRs. A significant rise in spike-specific TCR breadth and depth was observed after two AZD1222 doses relative to day 0 and relative to MenACWY recipients. Most participants were white British and females outnumbered males, and the authors suggested that clonal diversity may have been underestimated. Because no samples from the day 14 peak response were available, repertoires could be characterized only after the peak T cell response.

Sample: peripheral blood, taken 28 days after the second AZD1222 dose. The chain joins TRBV27 to TRBJ2-4; tentative D gene TRBD2, with 5 bases matching. This receptor was taken from an adult who received the AZD1222 COVID-19 vaccine. The CDR3 in this case is CASSSHGEQNIQYF. The nucleotides read TGTGCCAGCAGTTCTCACGGGGAGCAAAACATTCAGTACTTC.